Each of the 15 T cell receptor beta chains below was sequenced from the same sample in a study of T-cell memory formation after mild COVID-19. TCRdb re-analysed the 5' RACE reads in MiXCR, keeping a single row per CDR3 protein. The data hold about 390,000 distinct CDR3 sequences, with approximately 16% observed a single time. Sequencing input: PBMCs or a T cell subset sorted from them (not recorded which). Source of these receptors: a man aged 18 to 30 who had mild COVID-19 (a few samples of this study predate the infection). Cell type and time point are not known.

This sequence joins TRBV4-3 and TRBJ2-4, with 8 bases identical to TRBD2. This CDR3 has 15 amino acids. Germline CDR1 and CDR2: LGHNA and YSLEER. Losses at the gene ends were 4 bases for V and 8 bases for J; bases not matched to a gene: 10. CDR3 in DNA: TGCGCCAGCAGCCGAACCTCCCCGGGAGGGGACATTCAGTACTTC. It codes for CASSRTSPGGDIQYF.

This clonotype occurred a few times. The CDR3 DNA follows: TGTGCCAGCAGGGTAGGGGGGGCCGCAGAGACCCAGTACTTC. The encoded protein is CASRVGGAAETQYF. This chain connects TRBV11-2 to TRBJ2-5; D is possibly TRBD2 (7 bases). The germline V gene has CDR1 SGHAT and CDR2 FQNNGV. V dropped 6 bases and J dropped 4 bases, with 15 bases sitting between them. The CDR3 runs 14 residues.

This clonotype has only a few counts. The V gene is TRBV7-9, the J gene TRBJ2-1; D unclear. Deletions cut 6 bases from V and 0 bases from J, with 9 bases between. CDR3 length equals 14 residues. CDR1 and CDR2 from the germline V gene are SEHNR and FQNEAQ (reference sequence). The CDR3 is CASRSQSSYNEQFF. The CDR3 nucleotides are TGTGCCAGCAGATCTCAGTCCTCCTACAATGAGCAGTTCTTC.

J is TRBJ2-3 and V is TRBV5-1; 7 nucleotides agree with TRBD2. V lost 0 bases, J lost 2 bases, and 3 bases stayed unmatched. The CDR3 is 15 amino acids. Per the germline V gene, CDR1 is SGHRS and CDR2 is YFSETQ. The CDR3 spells CASSLVLADTDTQYF. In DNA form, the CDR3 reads TGCGCCAGCAGCTTGGTTCTAGCGGACACAGATACGCAGTATTTT.

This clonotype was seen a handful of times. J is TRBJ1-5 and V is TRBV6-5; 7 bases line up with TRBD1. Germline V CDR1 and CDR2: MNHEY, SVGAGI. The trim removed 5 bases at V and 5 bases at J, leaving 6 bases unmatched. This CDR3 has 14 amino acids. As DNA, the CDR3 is TGTGCCAGCAGTCGGGACAGCTATTATCAGCCCCAGCATTTT. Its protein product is CASSRDSYYQPQHF.

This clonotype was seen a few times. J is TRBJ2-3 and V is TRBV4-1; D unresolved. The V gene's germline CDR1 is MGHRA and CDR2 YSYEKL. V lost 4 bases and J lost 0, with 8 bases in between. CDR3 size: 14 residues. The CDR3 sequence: CASSRHTSTDTQYF. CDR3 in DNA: TGCGCCAGCAGCCGACACACTAGCACAGATACGCAGTATTTT.

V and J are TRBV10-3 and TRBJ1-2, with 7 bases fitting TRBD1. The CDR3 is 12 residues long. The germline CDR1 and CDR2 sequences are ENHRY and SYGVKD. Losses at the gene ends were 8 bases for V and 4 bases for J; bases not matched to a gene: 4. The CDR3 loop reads CAIEGTAYGYTF. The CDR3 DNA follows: TGTGCCATCGAGGGGACAGCCTATGGCTACACCTTC.

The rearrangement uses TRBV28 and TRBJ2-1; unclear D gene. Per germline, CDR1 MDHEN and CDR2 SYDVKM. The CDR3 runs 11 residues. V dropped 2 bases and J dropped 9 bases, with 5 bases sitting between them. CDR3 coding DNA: TGTGCCAGCAGTTTACGAGTTGAGCAGTTCTTC. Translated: CASSLRVEQFF.

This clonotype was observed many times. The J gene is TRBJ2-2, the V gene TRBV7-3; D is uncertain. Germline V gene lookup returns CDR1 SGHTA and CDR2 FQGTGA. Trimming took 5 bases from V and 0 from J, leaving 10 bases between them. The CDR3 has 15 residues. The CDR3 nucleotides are TGTGCCAGCAGCCCCCTCCTAGCGAACACCGGGGAGCTGTTTTTT. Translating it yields CASSPLLANTGELFF.

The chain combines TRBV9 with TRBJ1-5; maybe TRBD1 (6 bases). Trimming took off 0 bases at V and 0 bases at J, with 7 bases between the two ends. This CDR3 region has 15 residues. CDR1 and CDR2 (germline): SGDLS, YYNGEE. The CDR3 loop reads CASSVGGLSNQPQHF. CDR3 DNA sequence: TGTGCCAGCAGCGTAGGGGGGCTTAGCAATCAGCCCCAGCATTTT.

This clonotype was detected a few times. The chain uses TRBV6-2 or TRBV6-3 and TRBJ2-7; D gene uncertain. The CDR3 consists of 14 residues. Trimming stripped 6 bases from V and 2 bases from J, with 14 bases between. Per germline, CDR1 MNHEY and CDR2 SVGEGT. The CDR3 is CASRPGMSPYEQYF. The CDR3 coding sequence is TGTGCCAGCAGACCCGGCATGAGCCCCTACGAGCAGTACTTC.

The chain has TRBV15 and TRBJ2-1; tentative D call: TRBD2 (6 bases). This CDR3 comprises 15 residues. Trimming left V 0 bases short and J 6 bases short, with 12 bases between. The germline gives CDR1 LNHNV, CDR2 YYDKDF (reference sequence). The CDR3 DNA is TGTGCCACCAGCAGAGATACCCCTAGCGCCAATGAGCAGTTCTTC. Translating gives CATSRDTPSANEQFF.

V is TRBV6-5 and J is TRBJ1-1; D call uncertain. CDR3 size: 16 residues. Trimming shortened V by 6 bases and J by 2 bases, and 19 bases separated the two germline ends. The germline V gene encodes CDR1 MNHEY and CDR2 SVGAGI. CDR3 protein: CASRTLGRSRNTEAFF. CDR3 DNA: TGTGCCAGCAGGACGCTGGGCCGGAGTCGTAACACTGAAGCTTTCTTT.

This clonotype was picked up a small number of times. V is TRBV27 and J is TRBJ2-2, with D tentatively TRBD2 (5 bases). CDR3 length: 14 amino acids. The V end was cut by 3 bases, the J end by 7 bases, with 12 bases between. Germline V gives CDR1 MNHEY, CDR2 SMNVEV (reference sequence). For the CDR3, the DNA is TGTGCCAGCAGTTTCTTTAACAGCGGCGGGGAGCTGTTTTTT. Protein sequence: CASSFFNSGGELFF.

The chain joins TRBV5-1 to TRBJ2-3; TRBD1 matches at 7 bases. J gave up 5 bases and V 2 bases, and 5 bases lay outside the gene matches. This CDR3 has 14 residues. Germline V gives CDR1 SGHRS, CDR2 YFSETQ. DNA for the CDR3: TGCGCCAGCAGCTTCCAGGGGGTAGAAGATACGCAGTATTTT. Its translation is CASSFQGVEDTQYF.